The rows below give T cell receptor beta chains drawn from one sample of a study of blood T cell repertoires in COVID-19. Method: immunoSEQ multiplex PCR; TCRdb's copy keeps in-frame clones and lacks some. The table has 220,000 or so clones, roughly 84% seen once. The sequencing sample was made of PBMCs or T cells enriched from blood (not recorded which). The source is a woman between 40 and 50 years old who had recovered from COVID-19. Each CDR3 is given with its conserved first and last residue. D genes are given only for firm matches. Size is stated for part of the rows, as once, few or many counts, or as a class when the clone is expanded.

d_call: TRBD2
clone_size: .
j_call: TRBJ2-2
v_call: TRBV7-8
cdr3_nt: TGTGCCAGCAGCCCGAAGGGAGGGGTGGACACCGGGGAGCTGTTTTTT
cdr3_aa: CASSPKGGVDTGELFF

d_call: TRBD1
clone_size: .
j_call: TRBJ1-5
v_call: TRBV2
cdr3_nt: TGTGCCAGCAGTGGGGACAGGGCGAATCAGCCCCAGCATTTT
cdr3_aa: CASSGDRANQPQHF

d_call: .
clone_size: .
j_call: TRBJ1-2
v_call: TRBV28
cdr3_nt: TGTGCCAGCAGTAAACTAGGCAGGGGACCCTATGGCTACACCTTC
cdr3_aa: CASSKLGRGPYGYTF

d_call: .
clone_size: once
j_call: TRBJ1-2
v_call: TRBV2
cdr3_nt: TGTGCCAGCAGTGACCGGAACTATGGCTACACCTTC
cdr3_aa: CASSDRNYGYTF

d_call: TRBD1
clone_size: once
j_call: TRBJ2-7
v_call: TRBV29-1
cdr3_nt: TGCAGCGCCGTGAGAGGAATCGGGGACAGTATGTACGAGCAGTACTTC
cdr3_aa: CSAVRGIGDSMYEQYF

d_call: TRBD1
clone_size: .
j_call: TRBJ1-1
v_call: TRBV29-1
cdr3_nt: TGCAGCGTTGGACAGGGAGTTGGGAACACTGAAGCTTTCTTT
cdr3_aa: CSVGQGVGNTEAFF

d_call: .
clone_size: .
j_call: TRBJ2-1
v_call: TRBV21-1
cdr3_nt: TGTGCCAGCATAAATCGGGAGGGCCAGTTTTCTGAGCAGTTCTTC
cdr3_aa: CASINREGQFSEQFF

d_call: .
clone_size: .
j_call: TRBJ2-3
v_call: TRBV30
cdr3_nt: TGTGCCTGGACCAGGGATGACACAGATACGCAGTATTTT
cdr3_aa: CAWTRDDTDTQYF

d_call: .
clone_size: .
j_call: TRBJ1-2
v_call: TRBV19
cdr3_nt: TGTGCCAGTTCGGACAGCTTCTATGGCTACACCTTC
cdr3_aa: CASSDSFYGYTF

d_call: .
clone_size: .
j_call: TRBJ1-5
v_call: TRBV19
cdr3_nt: TGTGCCAGTTACACCTTTCCCCAGCATTTT
cdr3_aa: CASYTFPQHF

d_call: .
clone_size: .
j_call: TRBJ1-3
v_call: TRBV11-2
cdr3_nt: TGTGCCAGCAGCTTAGCTGGGTCAGGCACTGGAAACACCATATATTTT
cdr3_aa: CASSLAGSGTGNTIYF

d_call: .
clone_size: .
j_call: TRBJ2-1
v_call: TRBV27
cdr3_nt: TGTGCCAGCAGTTTATCACGGGGAAGTGAGCAGTTCTTC
cdr3_aa: CASSLSRGSEQFF

d_call: .
clone_size: .
j_call: TRBJ1-1
v_call: TRBV27
cdr3_nt: TGTGCCAGCAGTAACAACCTGAACACTGAAGCTTTCTTT
cdr3_aa: CASSNNLNTEAFF

d_call: TRBD1
clone_size: .
j_call: TRBJ1-2
v_call: TRBV6-5
cdr3_nt: TGTGCCAGCGCCCAGACAGGGGGGGATGGCTACACCTTC
cdr3_aa: CASAQTGGDGYTF